Below are 18 T cell receptor beta chains sequenced from a single sample in a study of blood T cell repertoires in COVID-19. Clones were read by immunoSEQ multiplex PCR, and TCRdb kept only the in-frame ones, dropping some. The sample yields some 260,000 clones, 84% seen once. The specimen was PBMCs or T cells enriched from blood (not recorded which). The receptors originated from a young man with acute COVID-19.

This clone was picked up a small number of times. This chain connects TRBV27 to TRBJ1-1; TRBD1 might be the D (5 bases). The V and J ends lost 5 bases and 5 bases respectively, with 15 bases between them. The CDR3 covers 14 residues. Germline values: CDR1 MNHEY, CDR2 SMNVEV (reference sequence). The DNA of the CDR3 is TGTGCCAGCAGTCTGGGGGGGGGTAGGACTGAAGCTTTCTTT. It is translated as CASSLGGGRTEAFF.

The chain couples TRBV7-3 to TRBJ2-3; 7 nucleotides line up with TRBD2. The germline V gene has CDR1 SGHTA and CDR2 FQGTGA. The CDR3 is 15 residues long. With 4 bases clipped from V and 0 bases from J, the junction kept 4 bases outside the gene matches. The CDR3 DNA follows: TGTGCCAGCAGCTCGGGGGGTCGTAGCACAGATACGCAGTATTTT. Amino acid sequence: CASSSGGRSTDTQYF. Full variable domain (rest looked up from reference TRBV7-3 and TRBJ2-3): GAGVSQTPSNKVTEKGKYVELRCDPISGHTALYWYRQSLGQGPEFLIYFQGTGAADDSGLPNDRFFAVRPEGSVSTLKIQRTERGDSAVYLCASSSGGRSTDTQYFGPGTRLTVL.

The V gene is TRBV6-5, the J gene TRBJ1-4, with 10 bases aligning to TRBD1. The CDR3 has 15 residues. Germline loops: CDR1 MNHEY, CDR2 SVGAGI. V was clipped by 2 bases and J by 8 bases; unmatched bases: 5. For the CDR3, the DNA is TGTGCCAGCAGTTACGGGGACAGGGGAAGCGAAAAACTGTTTTTT. Translated, it gives CASSYGDRGSEKLFF.

The chain links TRBV6-2 or TRBV6-3 to TRBJ2-7, with 7 bases identical to TRBD2. In germline, CDR1 is MNHEY, CDR2 SVGEGT. J gave up 3 bases and V 3 bases, and 14 bases lay outside the gene matches. CDR3 size: 17 residues. CDR3 sequence reads: CASSYPPMAGDNYEQYV. The CDR3 coding sequence is TGTGCCAGCAGTTATCCCCCCATGGCGGGAGACAACTACGAGCAGTACGTC.

This rearrangement joins TRBV9 to TRBJ1-1, with 9 bases that match TRBD1. V lost 3 bases to trimming and J lost 9 bases; unmatched junction nucleotides: 6. Per germline, CDR1 SGDLS and CDR2 YYNGEE. The CDR3 totals 13 residues. DNA for the CDR3: TGTGCCAGCAGCGACCGGGACAGGGCTAAAGCTTTCTTT. It encodes CASSDRDRAKAFF.

This clone has only one observation. The gene calls are TRBV11-2 and TRBJ1-3; possible D gene TRBD1, 5 bases. The length of the CDR3 is 16 residues. The ends were cut back, 0 bases at V and 4 bases at J, with 13 bases in the middle. Germline V gene lookup returns CDR1 SGHAT and CDR2 FQNNGV. CDR3 in DNA: TGTGCCAGCAGCTTAGATCTCGGGGGTTCGGGAAACACCATATATTTT. It yields the protein CASSLDLGGSGNTIYF.

V and J are TRBV24-1 and TRBJ2-2, with D perhaps matching TRBD1 (6 bases). With 10 bases removed from V and 9 bases from J, the gap between germline ends came to 20 bases. Germline CDR1 KGHDR, CDR2 SFDVKD. The CDR3 is made up of 14 amino acids. This CDR3 reads CATMGSDRPRELFF. DNA of the CDR3: TGTGCCACGATGGGATCCGACAGGCCGAGGGAGCTGTTTTTT.

Concerning this clone itself: The sample contains more than one DNA sequence encoding this CDR3. J is TRBJ2-6 and V is TRBV24-1, with D uncertain. Germline V CDR1 and CDR2: KGHDR, SFDVKD. The CDR3 consists of 15 residues. Trimming cost V 5 bases and J 0 bases, with 7 bases left between them. In DNA form, the CDR3 reads TGTGCCACCAGTGTGACTGGCTCTGGGGCCAACGTCCTGACTTTC. Translated: CATSVTGSGANVLTF.

In regard to this clone: The identical CDR3 is also encoded by other nucleotide sequences in the sample. The chain combines TRBV6-5 with TRBJ1-1; TRBD1 agrees at 11 bases. Germline CDR1 MNHEY, CDR2 SVGAGI. CDR3 size: 14 residues. Germline trimming cut 2 bases from V and 6 bases from J; bases unmatched to any gene: 2. This CDR3 reads CASSYTGQGAEAFF. The CDR3 bases are TGTGCCAGCAGTTACACGGGACAGGGGGCTGAAGCTTTCTTT.

This sequence joins TRBV5-1 and TRBJ2-4, with D tentatively TRBD2 (6 bases). The germline V gene has CDR1 SGHRS and CDR2 YFSETQ. This CDR3 has 13 amino acids. V was shortened by 4 bases and J by 8 bases, with 13 bases between the two germline ends. In nucleotides, the CDR3 is TGCGCCAGCAGCCCGGGGACGGGGGACATTCAGTACTTC. Protein product: CASSPGTGDIQYF.

The J gene is TRBJ1-1, the V gene TRBV6-5, with a tentative D call TRBD1 (6 bases). CDR3 length equals 13 residues. CDR1 and CDR2 (germline): MNHEY, SVGAGI. Between the trimmed V and J ends, which lost 5 bases and 3 bases, there was a span of 10 bases. The CDR3 is CASSPRGYTEAFF. In DNA form, the CDR3 reads TGTGCCAGCAGTCCAAGGGGGTACACTGAAGCTTTCTTT.

The V and J genes are TRBV2 and TRBJ1-1, with D possibly being TRBD1 (5 bases). Per germline, CDR1 SNHLY and CDR2 FYNNEI. CDR3 length equals 14 residues. Trimming pared 7 bases from V and 0 bases from J, leaving 12 bases between. CDR3 sequence (DNA): TGTGCCAGCACGATGGAACAGGTGAACACTGAAGCTTTCTTT. This translates into CASTMEQVNTEAFF. Together with reference TRBV2 and TRBJ1-1, the CDR3 gives the full variable domain: EPEVTQTPSHQVTQMGQEVILRCVPISNHLYFYWYRQILGQKVEFLVSFYNNEISEKSEIFDDQFSVERPDGSNFTLKIRSTKLEDSAMYFCASTMEQVNTEAFFGQGTRLTVV.

This chain connects TRBV5-5 to TRBJ2-7, with 9 bases fitting TRBD2. The CDR3 has 16 amino acids. V lost 0 bases to trimming and J lost 0 bases; unmatched junction nucleotides: 4. CDR1 is SGHKS and CDR2 is YYEKEE in the germline V gene (reference sequence). CDR3 amino acids: CASSLGLAASSYEQYV. The CDR3 DNA sequence: TGTGCCAGCAGCTTGGGACTAGCGGCAAGCTCCTACGAGCAGTACGTC.

The chain couples TRBV2 to TRBJ1-6; D is unresolved. Trimming shortened V by 6 bases and J by 14 bases, and 17 bases separated the two germline ends. Germline values: CDR1 SNHLY, CDR2 FYNNEI. The CDR3 runs 13 residues. CDR3: CASREEMAGSLHF. The CDR3 DNA sequence: TGTGCCAGCAGGGAGGAGATGGCTGGGTCCCTCCACTTT.

The chain couples TRBV6-1 to TRBJ1-3; 7 nucleotides align to TRBD1. Per the germline V gene, CDR1 is MNHNS and CDR2 is SASEGT. The trim removed 4 bases at V and 1 base at J, leaving 7 bases unmatched. This CDR3 spans 16 amino acids. CDR3 DNA: TGTGCCAGCAGTGCTATACAGGGGCAGTCTGGAAACACCATATATTTT. It yields the protein CASSAIQGQSGNTIYF.

This chain connects TRBV19 to TRBJ1-5; 8 nucleotides match TRBD1. Germline CDR1 LNHDA, CDR2 SQIVND (reference sequence). The length of the CDR3 is 15 residues. V lost 6 bases and J lost 3; bases outside the gene matches: 7. The CDR3 DNA sequence: TGTGCCAGTAGGAAGGACAGGGAGGTCAATCAGCCCCAGCATTTT. Translation gives CASRKDREVNQPQHF.

The DNA for the CDR3 is TGTGCCAGTAGGCCGGGCCAAGCGGCCTACAATGAGCAGTTCTTC. It translates to CASRPGQAAYNEQFF. The rearrangement joins TRBV19 to TRBJ2-1; weak D call: TRBD2 (5 bases). This CDR3 has 15 residues. V was trimmed by 6 bases and J by 2 bases, leaving 14 bases between them. CDR1 is LNHDA and CDR2 is SQIVND in the germline V gene (reference sequence). The whole variable domain, filled in from reference TRBV19 and TRBJ2-1, reads DGGITQSPKYLFRKEGQNVTLSCEQNLNHDAMYWYRQDPGQGLRLIYYSQIVNDFQKGDIAEGYSVSREKKESFPLTVTSAQKNPTAFYLCASRPGQAAYNEQFFGPGTRLTVL.

The rearrangement joins TRBV7-9 to TRBJ2-2; 8 bases agree with TRBD1. Germline trimming cut 4 bases from V and 4 bases from J; bases unmatched to any gene: 5. CDR1 and CDR2 (germline): SEHNR, FQNEAQ (reference sequence). The CDR3 has 15 residues. CDR3 region: CASSSGQAVTGELFF. The CDR3 DNA reads TGTGCCAGCAGCTCGGGACAGGCGGTCACCGGGGAGCTGTTTTTT.